The 21 T cell receptor beta chains in this list originate from one sample, sequenced in a study of cytomegalovirus exposure and HLA in healthy donors. The PCR ran on 60 Vbeta and 13 Jbeta primers. Sequencing was performed with immunoSEQ multiplex PCR; in TCRdb, only in-frame clones are kept and a portion is missing. The data contain some 150,000 clones, about 71% of them singletons. Sample: PBMCs. The receptors shown here come from a woman younger than 45 in good health and CMV-seronegative.

The chain has TRBV5-4 and TRBJ1-1; D not certain. The ends were cut back, 0 bases at V and 0 bases at J, with 9 bases in the middle. The germline gives CDR1 SGHNT, CDR2 YYREEE (reference sequence). The CDR3 consists of 15 residues. The CDR3 is CASSLATRLNTEAFF. As DNA, the CDR3 is TGTGCCAGCAGCTTGGCTACCAGGTTGAACACTGAAGCTTTCTTT.

The chain links TRBV7-6 to TRBJ2-7; D is possibly TRBD1 (6 bases). Trimming cost V 4 bases and J 4 bases, with 17 bases left between them. Per the germline V gene, CDR1 is SGHVS and CDR2 is FNYEAQ. This CDR3 region has 15 residues. This CDR3 is CASSSGQQTLYEQYF. The CDR3 region has the DNA TGTGCCAGCAGCTCCGGACAGCAAACCTTGTACGAGCAGTACTTC.

This clone occurred a few times. The chain has TRBV28 and TRBJ2-2; D is uncertain. The germline gives CDR1 MDHEN, CDR2 SYDVKM. V was shortened by 5 bases and J by 4 bases, with 20 bases between the two germline ends. CDR3 length: 17 amino acids. The CDR3 sequence: CASSAPPGTRGTGELFF. The CDR3 DNA is TGTGCCAGCAGTGCCCCTCCCGGCACCCGCGGCACCGGGGAGCTGTTTTTT.

This clone has just a few counts. CDR3 sequence reads: CASSPDWYEKLFF. CDR3 DNA: TGTGCCAGTAGTCCGGACTGGTATGAAAAACTGTTTTTT. The chain has TRBV19 and TRBJ1-4; no firm D call. Germline CDR1 is LNHDA and CDR2 is SQIVND (reference sequence). V was trimmed by 5 bases and J by 6 bases, leaving 10 bases between them. The CDR3 covers 13 residues. The full variable domain, completed using reference TRBV19 and TRBJ1-4, is DGGITQSPKYLFRKEGQNVTLSCEQNLNHDAMYWYRQDPGQGLRLIYYSQIVNDFQKGDIAEGYSVSREKKESFPLTVTSAQKNPTAFYLCASSPDWYEKLFFGSGTQLSVL.

The rearrangement uses TRBV7-6 and TRBJ2-3; 7 positions match TRBD1. V shed 7 bases and J 0 bases; nucleotides not matched to a gene: 4. CDR3 length: 14 residues. From germline, CDR1 is SGHVS and CDR2 FNYEAQ. The chain's CDR3 is CASNKGASTDTQYF. The CDR3 DNA follows: TGTGCCAGCAATAAGGGGGCTAGCACAGATACGCAGTATTTT.

This clone was found a few times. The gene calls are TRBV27 and TRBJ2-7; TRBD1 is a possible D gene (6 bases). Between the trimmed V and J ends, which lost 5 bases and 0 bases, there was a span of 14 bases. This CDR3 is 15 amino acids long. Germline CDR1 MNHEY, CDR2 SMNVEV (reference sequence). CDR3 sequence reads: CASSLSTGNSYEQYF. In DNA form, the CDR3 reads TGTGCCAGCAGTCTCAGCACAGGGAACTCCTACGAGCAGTACTTC.

V is TRBV6-5 and J is TRBJ1-1; D call uncertain. Germline V gives CDR1 MNHEY, CDR2 SVGAGI. V was pared by 9 bases and J by 6 bases, with 20 bases between. The CDR3 is 14 residues long. CDR3 nucleotide sequence: TGTGCCAGACCACGTCCCTTACTTGTCGCTGAAGCTTTCTTT. Translated: CARPRPLLVAEAFF.

Details on this clone: The junction departs from germline at one end; a sequencing error may be responsible. The chain couples TRBV28 to TRBJ1-2; D remains unclear. Germline V gene lookup returns CDR1 MDHEN and CDR2 SYDVKM. The CDR3 consists of 12 residues. The CDR3 sequence: CASTTGSYGYPF. In DNA form, the CDR3 reads TGTGCCAGCACCACCGGGAGCTATGGCTACCCCTTC.

This clone was seen once. The chain links TRBV4-3 to TRBJ1-2; the D is unclear. The CDR3 is made up of 14 amino acids. V lost 3 bases, J lost 0 bases, and 8 bases lay in between. The germline gives CDR1 LGHNA, CDR2 YSLEER. The CDR3, as DNA: TGCGCCAGCAGCCAGCTTACAGCTAACTATGGCTACACCTTC. This codes for CASSQLTANYGYTF.

J is TRBJ2-1 and V is TRBV4-1; 7 bases are shared with TRBD1. Trimming removed 3 bases from V and 6 bases from J; junction bases left unmatched: 8. Germline loops: CDR1 MGHRA, CDR2 YSYEKL. The CDR3 extends over 15 amino acids. CDR3 in DNA: TGCGCCAGCAGCCACAGACAGGGAGTTTCCAATGAGCAGTTCTTC. Translating gives CASSHRQGVSNEQFF.

V usage is TRBV7-9 and J usage is TRBJ1-4; D perhaps matches TRBD1 (5 bases). Between the trimmed V and J ends, which lost 3 bases and 7 bases, there was a span of 9 bases. Germline V gene data show CDR1 as SEHNR and CDR2 as FQNEAQ (reference sequence). There are 13 residues in the CDR3. CDR3 sequence reads: CASSFLGGEKLFF. The CDR3 region has the DNA TGTGCCAGCAGCTTCCTCGGGGGTGAAAAACTGTTTTTT.

The CDR3 here is CASTVLRGQYNEQFF. The CDR3 DNA is TGTGCCAGCACAGTTTTGAGGGGACAGTACAATGAGCAGTTCTTC. V gene TRBV28 combines with J gene TRBJ2-1, with 7 bases lining up with TRBD1. The length of the CDR3 is 15 residues. The V segment lost 7 bases and the J segment 4 bases; nucleotides outside the gene matches: 10. Germline loops: CDR1 MDHEN, CDR2 SYDVKM. The variable domain in full, completed from reference TRBV28 and TRBJ2-1, reads DVKVTQSSRYLVKRTGEKVFLECVQDMDHENMFWYRQDPGLGLRLIYFSYDVKMKEKGDIPEGYSVSREKKERFSLILESASTNQTSMYLCASTVLRGQYNEQFFGPGTRLTVL.

This rearrangement joins TRBV14 to TRBJ2-2, with 10 bases aligning to TRBD2. The V segment lost 0 bases and the J segment 7 bases; nucleotides outside the gene matches: 8. CDR1 is SGHDN and CDR2 is FVKESK in the germline V gene. The CDR3 consists of 17 residues. For the CDR3, the DNA is TGTGCCAGCAGCCAAGATCCTGGAGCGGGGGGGAACGGGGAGCTGTTTTTT. Translated, it gives CASSQDPGAGGNGELFF.

This rearrangement joins TRBV20-1 to TRBJ2-7, with D tentatively TRBD2 (5 bases). The germline V gene has CDR1 DFQATT and CDR2 SNEGSKA (reference sequence). The CDR3 is 11 amino acids. Trimming shortened V by 6 bases and J by 0 bases, and 6 bases separated the two germline ends. The CDR3 loop reads CSAGDSYEQYF. The CDR3 DNA reads TGCAGTGCCGGGGACTCCTACGAGCAGTACTTC.

A remark on this clone: The same CDR3 can be traced to other DNA sequences in this sample. The chain recombines TRBV28 with TRBJ1-2; maybe TRBD1 (5 bases). CDR1 and CDR2 from the germline V gene are MDHEN and SYDVKM. CDR3 length: 13 amino acids. V was clipped by 3 bases and J by 2 bases, with 7 bases between them. The CDR3 DNA follows: TGTGCCAGCAGTTTGGGGCAGAACTATGGCTACACCTTC. It translates to CASSLGQNYGYTF.

This clone was seen more than once but under ten times. V and J are TRBV21-1 and TRBJ2-7; no check of the table's D call, TRBD1, against the DNA was made. TRBV21-1 constitutes a pseudogene. CDR3 length: 15 residues. For the CDR3, the DNA is TGTGCCAGCGGGACAGGGGCCCGCCGAAAACTCGAGCAGTACTTC. This codes for CASGTGARRKLEQYF.

In regard to this clone: A junction boundary mismatches the germline segment, possibly from a read error. V and J are TRBV5-1 and TRBJ1-2; TRBD1 matches at 7 bases. Germline CDR1 is SGHRS and CDR2 is YFSETQ. This CDR3 has 12 residues. The CDR3 nucleotides read TGCGCGAGCAGGGGGGCGAATGAGGGCTACACCTTC. It yields the protein CASRGANEGYTF.

This clone was detected only a few times. The chain couples TRBV19 to TRBJ1-1; tentative D call: TRBD1 (5 bases). V shed 6 bases and J shed 5 bases, with 19 bases lying between them. From germline, CDR1 is LNHDA and CDR2 SQIVND (reference sequence). There are 15 residues in the CDR3. CDR3 bases: TGTGCCAGTAGCATGGGGGGACGGGCAGGGACTGAAGCTTTCTTT. Encoded protein: CASSMGGRAGTEAFF.

V is TRBV28 and J is TRBJ1-1; 7 positions match TRBD1. CDR3 length: 16 residues. Germline CDR1 MDHEN, CDR2 SYDVKM. With 6 bases clipped from V and 0 bases from J, the junction kept 10 bases outside the gene matches. The CDR3 spells CASSNYGTAMNTEAFF. Here the CDR3 DNA reads TGTGCCAGCAGCAATTACGGGACAGCTATGAACACTGAAGCTTTCTTT. The full variable domain, its missing parts supplied by reference TRBV28 and TRBJ1-1, is DVKVTQSSRYLVKRTGEKVFLECVQDMDHENMFWYRQDPGLGLRLIYFSYDVKMKEKGDIPEGYSVSREKKERFSLILESASTNQTSMYLCASSNYGTAMNTEAFFGQGTRLTVV.

Only one count was recorded for this clone. The chain employs TRBV2 and TRBJ1-5, with TRBD1 matching over 8 bases. In germline, CDR1 is SNHLY, CDR2 FYNNEI. The CDR3 extends over 16 amino acids. The V segment lost 0 bases and the J segment 5 bases; nucleotides outside the gene matches: 6. In DNA, the CDR3 is TGTGCCAGCAGTGAAGCAGGACAGGGAGGGTATCAGCCCCAGCATTTT. It encodes CASSEAGQGGYQPQHF. The entire variable domain, with the rest obtained from reference TRBV2 and TRBJ1-5, is as follows: EPEVTQTPSHQVTQMGQEVILRCVPISNHLYFYWYRQILGQKVEFLVSFYNNEISEKSEIFDDQFSVERPDGSNFTLKIRSTKLEDSAMYFCASSEAGQGGYQPQHFGDGTRLSIL.

The CDR3 nucleotides read TGTGCCAGCAGCCCGTGGGACAGTAACAATCAGCCCCAGCATTTT. Translating it yields CASSPWDSNNQPQHF. V usage is TRBV7-2 and J usage is TRBJ1-5, with 7 bases fitting TRBD1. The germline V gene has CDR1 SGHTA and CDR2 FQGNSA. CDR3 size: 15 residues. J gave up 3 bases and V 5 bases, and 7 bases lay outside the gene matches.